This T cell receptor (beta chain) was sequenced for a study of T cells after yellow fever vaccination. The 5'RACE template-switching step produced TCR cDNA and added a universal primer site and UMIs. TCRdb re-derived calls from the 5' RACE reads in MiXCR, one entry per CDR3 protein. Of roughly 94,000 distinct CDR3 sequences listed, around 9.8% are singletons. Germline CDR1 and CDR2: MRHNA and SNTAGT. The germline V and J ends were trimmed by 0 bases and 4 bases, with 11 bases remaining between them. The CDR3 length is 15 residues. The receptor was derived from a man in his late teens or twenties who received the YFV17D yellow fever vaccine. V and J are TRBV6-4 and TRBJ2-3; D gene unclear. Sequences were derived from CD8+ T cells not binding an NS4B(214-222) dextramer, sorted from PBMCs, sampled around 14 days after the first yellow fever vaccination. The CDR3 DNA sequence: TGTGCCAGCAGTGACTCGATAGGTAGAGCAGATACGCAGTATTTT. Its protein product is CASSDSIGRADTQYF.